The source of this TCR beta chain is a study of T cells in Graves' hyperthyroidism and ophthalmopathy. This clonotype occurred many times. The source material, RNA transcripts, was used to amplify TCR beta CDR3 regions. HTBI primers were employed in a first-round RT-PCR of the TCR CDR3. In TCRdb, the multiplex PCR reads were re-called with MiXCR into one record per CDR3 protein. The data show about 380,000 distinct CDR3 sequences, with more than 12% seen just once and about 20% held by the top ten. Material: blood. The sequence came from a woman in her 30s with Graves' ophthalmopathy.

CDR3 bases: TGTGCCAGCAGTGAAATACAGGGATGGGAGACCCAGTACTTC. It codes for CASSEIQGWETQYF. The chain has TRBV6-1 and TRBJ2-5; D possibly corresponds to TRBD1 (6 bases). The length of the CDR3 is 14 residues. V was shortened by 2 bases and J by 5 bases, with 12 bases between the two germline ends. The germline V gene has CDR1 MNHNS and CDR2 SASEGT.